The 16 T cell receptor beta chains listed next were all sequenced from one sample in a study of control samples from healthy donors and cancer patients. Using immunoSEQ multiplex PCR, the repertoire was profiled, and TCRdb retains in-frame clones only, with some absent. The data contain more than 150,000 clones, about 90% of them singletons. Sequencing was performed on blood. The receptors originated from a woman aged 25 to 45 in good health.

The J gene is TRBJ2-3, the V gene TRBV7-3; the match to TRBD2 covers 11 bases. The CDR3 extends over 15 amino acids. J was trimmed by 3 bases and V by 3 bases; bases with no gene match: 2. Germline V gene lookup returns CDR1 SGHTA and CDR2 FQGTGA. CDR3: CASSLTSGNTDTQYF. CDR3 nucleotides: TGTGCCAGCAGCTTGACTAGCGGGAATACAGATACGCAGTATTTT.

The chain couples TRBV10-2 to TRBJ2-7; no reliable D call. Trimming left V 2 bases short and J 1 base short, with 6 bases between. The CDR3 consists of 13 residues. The germline V gene has CDR1 WSHSY and CDR2 SAAADI. In DNA, the CDR3 is TGCGCCAGCAGTGAGAGTATGTCCTACGAGCAGTACTTC. Amino acid sequence: CASSESMSYEQYF.

The chain is built from TRBV18 and TRBJ1-5; 8 bases are shared with TRBD1. Germline trimming cut 2 bases from V and 0 bases from J; bases unmatched to any gene: 3. CDR3 length equals 16 residues. Germline V lookup: CDR1 KGHSH, CDR2 LQKENI. The chain's CDR3 is CASSPDRGHSNQPQHF. The CDR3 DNA reads as TGTGCCAGCTCACCAGACAGGGGTCATAGCAATCAGCCCCAGCATTTT. Full variable domain (remainder filled in from reference TRBV18 and TRBJ1-5): NAGVMQNPRHLVRRRGQEARLRCSPMKGHSHVYWYRQLPEEGLKFMVYLQKENIIDESGMPKERFSAEFPKEGPSILRIQQVVRGDSAAYFCASSPDRGHSNQPQHFGDGTRLSIL.

The V gene is TRBV28, the J gene TRBJ2-7, with D perhaps being TRBD1 or TRBD2 (7 bases each). Trimming left V 7 bases short and J 6 bases short, with 13 bases between. This CDR3 is 12 amino acids long. From germline, CDR1 is MDHEN and CDR2 SYDVKM. In nucleotides, the CDR3 is TGTGCCAGCACCGACAGGGAGGGCGAGCAGTACTTC. As protein: CASTDREGEQYF.

In the case of this clone: This specimen includes other DNA sequences encoding the same CDR3. The gene calls are TRBV7-8 and TRBJ1-5; the D gene is possibly TRBD1 (5 bases). V was pared by 1 base and J by 7 bases, with 14 bases between. The CDR3 loop spans 15 amino acids. Germline V gives CDR1 SGHVS, CDR2 FQNEAQ. In nucleotides, the CDR3 is TGTGCCAGCAGCTTAGGGTGGGGGGGTTTCCAGCCCCAGCATTTT. Its protein product is CASSLGWGGFQPQHF.

V gene TRBV7-9 combines with J gene TRBJ2-7, with 7 positions matching TRBD2. Per the germline V gene, CDR1 is SEHNR and CDR2 is FQNEAQ (reference sequence). This CDR3 contains 16 residues. Trimming cost V 6 bases and J 0 bases; bases outside gene matches: 11. The CDR3 is CASSTPQRDYSYEQYF. Written as DNA, the CDR3 is TGTGCCAGCAGTACCCCGCAACGGGACTACTCCTACGAGCAGTACTTC.

The chain uses TRBV11-2 and TRBJ2-7; 11 nucleotides match TRBD1. J was trimmed by 3 bases and V by 4 bases; bases with no gene match: 2. Germline lookup yields CDR1 SGHAT and CDR2 FQNNGV. This CDR3 has 14 amino acids. This CDR3 is CASSSGTGGYEQYF. The CDR3 coding sequence is TGTGCCAGCAGCTCCGGGACAGGGGGCTACGAGCAGTACTTC.

This clone was picked up one time. V gene TRBV6-4 combines with J gene TRBJ2-3; 9 nucleotides line up with TRBD1. The CDR3 consists of 16 residues. V dropped 4 bases and J dropped 0; count of bases not matched to a gene: 5. Germline V gene lookup returns CDR1 MRHNA and CDR2 SNTAGT. CDR3 bases: TGTGCCAGCAGTGCGGGACAGGGAGGGAGCACAGATACGCAGTATTTT. Its protein product is CASSAGQGGSTDTQYF.

The chain employs TRBV27 and TRBJ1-2; TRBD1 aligns across 9 bases. The V segment lost 1 base and the J segment 8 bases; nucleotides outside the gene matches: 8. The CDR3 runs 15 residues. Germline V gives CDR1 MNHEY, CDR2 SMNVEV (reference sequence). This CDR3 reads CASSLLGQGERGYTF. DNA for the CDR3: TGTGCCAGCAGTTTATTGGGACAGGGAGAGAGGGGCTACACCTTC.

The chain uses TRBV4-1 and TRBJ1-5, with D possibly being TRBD1 (5 bases). Per germline, CDR1 MGHRA and CDR2 YSYEKL. Trimming left V 4 bases short and J 0 bases short, with 10 bases between. The CDR3 covers 15 residues. The chain's CDR3 is CASSPGGYSNQPQHF. DNA for the CDR3: TGCGCCAGCAGCCCGGGGGGATATAGCAATCAGCCCCAGCATTTT.

The chain employs TRBV6-4 and TRBJ2-3, with D perhaps matching TRBD1 or TRBD2 (6 bases each). CDR1 and CDR2 (germline): MRHNA, SNTAGT. The CDR3 length is 17 residues. V was clipped by 0 bases and J by 0 bases, with 13 bases between them. The CDR3 region has the DNA TGTGCCAGCAGTGACTCGAGTGGAGGGGGGAGCACAGATACGCAGTATTTT. Amino acids: CASSDSSGGGSTDTQYF.

The chain employs TRBV19 and TRBJ1-5; 7 nucleotides line up with TRBD1. CDR3 length: 14 residues. In germline, CDR1 is LNHDA, CDR2 SQIVND (reference sequence). V trimming: 4 bases; J trimming: 1 base; junction bases outside the gene matches: 1. DNA for the CDR3: TGTGCCAGTAGTACGACAGGGAGCAATCAGCCCCAGCATTTT. This translates into CASSTTGSNQPQHF.

This sequence joins TRBV25-1 and TRBJ1-1, with TRBD1 identical over 10 bases. The germline CDR1 and CDR2 sequences are MGHDK and SYGVNS. The CDR3 spans 16 residues. Trimming at V came to 3 bases and at J to 1 base, leaving 5 bases not matched to a gene. CDR3 DNA sequence: TGTGCCAGCAGTGAGACAGGGGGCCTGGGGAACACTGAAGCTTTCTTT. The encoded protein is CASSETGGLGNTEAFF.

The chain joins TRBV30 to TRBJ1-1; D gene ambiguous. The CDR3 spans 17 residues. Germline V gives CDR1 GTSNPN, CDR2 SVGIG (reference sequence). V gave up 1 base and J gave up 0 bases, with 18 bases separating them. CDR3 bases: TGTGCCTGGAGTGGGCAGCTCTTAGATTACATGAACACTGAAGCTTTCTTT. It specifies CAWSGQLLDYMNTEAFF. Looking up the rest from reference TRBV30 and TRBJ1-1 gives the full variable domain: SQTIHQWPATLVQPVGSPLSLECTVEGTSNPNLYWYRQAAGRGLQLLFYSVGIGQISSEVPQNLSASRPQDRQFILSSKKLLLSDSGFYLCAWSGQLLDYMNTEAFFGQGTRLTVV.

This clone was seen a single time. V gene TRBV10-3 combines with J gene TRBJ2-1, with 14 nucleotides matching TRBD2. The V segment lost 2 bases and the J segment 8 bases; nucleotides outside the gene matches: 2. The CDR3 runs to 15 residues. Germline CDR1 ENHRY, CDR2 SYGVKD. CDR3 protein: CAISERTSGRHEQFF. The CDR3 DNA is TGTGCCATCAGTGAGCGGACTAGCGGGAGGCATGAGCAGTTCTTC.

This chain connects TRBV5-6 to TRBJ1-2, with unresolved D. The CDR3 length is 16 residues. Trimming left V 2 bases short and J 4 bases short, with 18 bases between. Per the germline V gene, CDR1 is SGHDT and CDR2 is YYEEEE. CDR3 loop: CASSFLRGGSGYGYTF. The CDR3 nucleotides are TGTGCCAGCAGCTTCCTACGGGGTGGGAGCGGCTATGGCTACACCTTC.